This T cell receptor (beta chain) is drawn from a study of blood T cell repertoires in COVID-19. At the level of the study: Acute and convalescent COVID-19 samples came from the United States, Italy and Spain. From T cells, B-cell-depleted T cells, or PBMCs came the material, which was cDNA or gDNA.

The authors' processing: Reference gene primer amplification yielded estimated nucleated cell counts. TCRdb's table, derived via immunoSEQ multiplex PCR, lists solely in-frame clones and lacks some. The V and J calls and clone size are taken from that table; D and trimming were inferred from the DNA. The sample has over 200,000 clones, about 68% seen once. The CDR3 sequence is 15 residues long. V trimming: 4 bases; J trimming: 5 bases; junction bases outside the gene matches: 7. Germline assignment: CDR1 LGHDT and CDR2 YNNKEL (reference sequence). Material for sequencing was peripheral blood. This sequence originates from a woman older than 75 with acute or convalescent COVID-19. V and J are TRBV3-1 (or the pseudogene TRBV3-2) and TRBJ1-5; 8 positions match TRBD1. The CDR3 DNA reads as TGTGCCAGCAGCCGGGGACAGGAGATTTATCAGCCCCAGCATTTT. Translating gives CASSRGQEIYQPQHF.